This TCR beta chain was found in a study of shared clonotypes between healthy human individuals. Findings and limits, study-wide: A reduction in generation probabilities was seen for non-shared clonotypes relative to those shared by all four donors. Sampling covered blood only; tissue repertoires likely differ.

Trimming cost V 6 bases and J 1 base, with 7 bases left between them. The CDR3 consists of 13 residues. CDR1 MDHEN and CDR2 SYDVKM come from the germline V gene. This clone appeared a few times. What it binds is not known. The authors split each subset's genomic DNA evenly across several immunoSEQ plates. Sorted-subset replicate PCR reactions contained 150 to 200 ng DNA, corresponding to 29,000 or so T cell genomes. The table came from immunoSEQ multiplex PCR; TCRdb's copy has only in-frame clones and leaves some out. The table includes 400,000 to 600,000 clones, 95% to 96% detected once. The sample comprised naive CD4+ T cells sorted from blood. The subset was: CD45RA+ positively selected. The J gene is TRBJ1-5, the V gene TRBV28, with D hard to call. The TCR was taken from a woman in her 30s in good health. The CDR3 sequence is CASSPQSNQPQHF. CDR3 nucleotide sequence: TGTGCCAGCAGCCCTCAGAGCAATCAGCCCCAGCATTTT.